The 17 T cell receptor beta chains below come from one sample, sequenced in a study of T cell changes during pregnancy in multiple sclerosis. Sequencing was performed with immunoSEQ multiplex PCR; in TCRdb, only in-frame clones are kept and a portion is missing. The sample has fewer than 90,000 clones, over 85% seen once. Sequences were derived from peripheral blood, sampled after pregnancy. The receptors derive from a female donor in good health, enrolled as a control in a pregnancy study.

The J gene is TRBJ2-5, the V gene TRBV2; D ambiguous. The CDR3 is made up of 11 amino acids. Germline V CDR1 and CDR2: SNHLY, FYNNEI. Trimming took 5 bases from V and 2 from J, leaving 3 bases between them. The CDR3 protein is CASSLQETQYF. The DNA of the CDR3 is TGTGCCAGCAGTCTTCAAGAGACCCAGTACTTC.

In the case of this clone: The same CDR3 can be traced to other DNA sequences in this sample. The chain employs TRBV29-1 and TRBJ2-1, with 9 bases identical to TRBD1. The germline CDR1 and CDR2 sequences are SQVTM and ANQGSEA. This CDR3 region has 14 residues. The V and J ends lost 6 bases and 7 bases, in that order; junction bases with no gene match: 10. DNA for the CDR3: TGCAGCGTACGGCGGGACAGGGAAGGGAATGAGCAGTTCTTC. Translating it yields CSVRRDREGNEQFF.

This chain uses TRBV19 with TRBJ1-5, with D unclear. This CDR3 comprises 18 residues. Germline V gene lookup returns CDR1 LNHDA and CDR2 SQIVND (reference sequence). Trimming cost V 2 bases and J 5 bases, with 22 bases left between them. The CDR3 sequence is CASSISPGSRPEDQPQHF. CDR3 coding DNA: TGTGCCAGTAGTATAAGTCCAGGAAGCAGACCGGAGGATCAGCCCCAGCATTTT.

The V call is TRBV1, the J call TRBJ2-3; the D call TRBD2 from the table was never checked on the DNA. TRBV1 has pseudogene status. The CDR3 totals 22 residues. This chain's CDR3 is CTSSQDIEPRVAGKRGTDTQYF. DNA of the CDR3: TGCACCAGCAGCCAAGATATTGAGCCGCGAGTAGCGGGAAAGAGAGGCACAGATACGCAGTATTTT.

V is TRBV5-5 and J is TRBJ1-5, with D possibly TRBD1 on 6 matching bases. CDR3 length: 16 residues. Germline V gives CDR1 SGHKS, CDR2 YYEKEE (reference sequence). Between the trimmed V and J ends, which lost 4 bases and 5 bases, there was a span of 19 bases. The CDR3: CASSQKLGQYDQPQHF. The CDR3 coding sequence is TGTGCCAGCAGCCAAAAATTAGGACAGTACGATCAGCCCCAGCATTTT.

This rearrangement joins TRBV2 to TRBJ2-1, with TRBD2 matching over 10 bases. Germline V gene data show CDR1 as SNHLY and CDR2 as FYNNEI. V lost 7 bases to trimming and J lost 9 bases; unmatched junction nucleotides: 9. This CDR3 contains 14 residues. The CDR3 sequence is CASNPAGGSGEQFF. Written as DNA, the CDR3 is TGTGCCAGCAACCCAGCGGGGGGGTCAGGTGAGCAGTTCTTC.

In this sample, this clone turned up once. This sequence joins TRBV11-2 and TRBJ2-1; D ambiguous. The germline CDR1 and CDR2 sequences are SGHAT and FQNNGV. V was shortened by 3 bases and J by 3 bases, with 6 bases between the two germline ends. The CDR3 totals 13 residues. The CDR3 sequence: CASSLALYNEQFF. In nucleotides, the CDR3 is TGTGCCAGCAGCTTGGCCCTCTACAATGAGCAGTTCTTC.

V and J are TRBV6-1 and TRBJ1-4; D is uncertain. The CDR3 is 16 amino acids. Germline CDR1 is MNHNS and CDR2 is SASEGT. V gave up 1 base and J gave up 4 bases, with 13 bases separating them. The CDR3 coding sequence is TGTGCCAGCAGTGAAGTCTCCTACTTCTTTAATGAAAAACTGTTTTTT. Amino acid sequence: CASSEVSYFFNEKLFF.

The J gene is TRBJ2-7, the V gene TRBV5-1, with no clear D. CDR1 is SGHRS and CDR2 is YFSETQ in the germline V gene. The CDR3 runs to 14 residues. V lost 2 bases and J 3 bases, leaving 12 bases between the germline ends. The CDR3: CASSLKVRGYEQYF. In DNA, the CDR3 is TGCGCCAGCAGCTTAAAGGTTAGAGGCTACGAGCAGTACTTC. The full variable domain, with the rest looked up from reference TRBV5-1 and TRBJ2-7, is KAGVTQTPRYLIKTRGQQVTLSCSPISGHRSVSWYQQTPGQGLQFLFEYFSETQRNKGNFPGRFSGRQFSNSRSEMNVSTLELGDSALYLCASSLKVRGYEQYFGPGTRLTVT.

This chain joins TRBV25-1 and TRBJ2-5; TRBD1 matches 10 bases. The CDR3 extends over 13 amino acids. The germline V gene has CDR1 MGHDK and CDR2 SYGVNS. Unmatched junction bases numbered 7, after V lost 10 bases and J lost 5 bases. The CDR3 spells CATGTGDIETQYF. For the CDR3, the DNA is TGTGCCACCGGGACAGGGGACATCGAGACCCAGTACTTC.

This chain joins TRBV5-1 and TRBJ2-7; TRBD1 aligns across 8 bases. The CDR3 contains 14 residues. Germline CDR1 reads SGHRS; CDR2 reads YFSETQ. V lost 5 bases, J lost 3 bases, and 7 bases stayed unmatched. For the CDR3, the DNA is TGCGCCAGCAGACAGGGGGAATTCCTCTACGAGCAGTACTTC. This gives the protein CASRQGEFLYEQYF.

This clone appeared a single time. This CDR3 is CASSEGRGLPNYGYTF. The CDR3 DNA reads TGCGCCAGCAGTGAGGGCAGGGGGCTACCTAACTATGGCTACACCTTC. This chain links TRBV10-2 with TRBJ1-2; 8 nucleotides align to TRBD1. The germline gives CDR1 WSHSY, CDR2 SAAADI. The CDR3 totals 16 residues. V was pared by 2 bases and J by 0 bases, with 5 bases of the junction left unmatched.

The chain joins TRBV28 to TRBJ1-2; D ambiguous. V lost 6 bases and J 5 bases, leaving 19 bases between the germline ends. Germline CDR1 MDHEN, CDR2 SYDVKM. The CDR3 loop spans 15 amino acids. For the CDR3, the DNA is TGTGCCAGCAGCGTTAATGGGCCCTCGGTTTATGGCTACACCTTC. It is translated as CASSVNGPSVYGYTF.

This chain uses TRBV5-4 with TRBJ2-5; 10 bases agree with TRBD2. Germline V gene sequence: CDR1 SGHNT, CDR2 YYREEE (reference sequence). This CDR3 spans 14 amino acids. Trimming took 0 bases from V and 5 from J; bases not matched to a gene: 1. The CDR3 protein is CASSLALAGETQYF. DNA of the CDR3: TGTGCCAGCAGCTTGGCACTAGCGGGGGAGACCCAGTACTTC.

This sequence joins TRBV5-4 and TRBJ2-7; TRBD2 might be the D (7 bases). With 2 bases removed from V and 4 bases from J, the gap between germline ends came to 10 bases. Per germline, CDR1 SGHNT and CDR2 YYREEE (reference sequence). There are 13 residues in the CDR3. The CDR3, as DNA: TGTGCCAGCAGCTTCGGGGGGCTGTACGAGCAGTACTTC. Translating gives CASSFGGLYEQYF.

This clone was counted a few times. The rearrangement joins TRBV4-1 to TRBJ1-5; TRBD1 matches 8 bases. The junction had 4 bases not matched to a gene; V was cut back by 7 bases and J by 2 bases. The length of the CDR3 is 14 residues. CDR1 MGHRA and CDR2 YSYEKL come from the germline V gene. As DNA, the CDR3 is TGCGCCAGCACCAGGGGGCTGGGCAATCAGCCCCAGCATTTT. Translation gives CASTRGLGNQPQHF.

The chain combines TRBV2 with TRBJ2-7; TRBD2 aligns across 8 bases. The V segment lost 4 bases and the J segment 4 bases; nucleotides outside the gene matches: 3. CDR3 length equals 13 residues. Germline V gene sequence: CDR1 SNHLY, CDR2 FYNNEI. The CDR3 sequence is CASSGTSIYEQYF. The DNA of the CDR3 is TGTGCCAGCAGTGGGACTAGCATATACGAGCAGTACTTC.